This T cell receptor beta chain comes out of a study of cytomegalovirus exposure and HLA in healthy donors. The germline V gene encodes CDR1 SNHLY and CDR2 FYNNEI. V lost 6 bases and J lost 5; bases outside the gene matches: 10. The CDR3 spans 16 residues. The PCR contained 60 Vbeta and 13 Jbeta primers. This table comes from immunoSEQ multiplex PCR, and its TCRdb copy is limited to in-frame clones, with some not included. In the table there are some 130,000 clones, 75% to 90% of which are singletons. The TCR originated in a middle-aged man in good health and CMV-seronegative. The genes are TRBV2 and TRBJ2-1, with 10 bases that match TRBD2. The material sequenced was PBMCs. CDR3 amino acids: CASSASGTSANNEQFF. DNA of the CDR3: TGTGCCAGCAGCGCGTCCGGGACTAGCGCAAACAATGAGCAGTTCTTC.